This is a list of T cell receptor beta chains from one sample in a study of beta chain features in type 1 diabetes. Generated by immunoSEQ multiplex PCR, the TCRdb table keeps only in-frame clones and is missing some. This table has almost 350,000 clones, 15% to 20% appearing once. Source material: naive CD4+ T cells from blood. The receptors originated from a woman between 18 and 30 years old in good health. Both conserved end residues are part of each CDR3. The D gene is left open where the match is weak. Clone size is given for some rows only: seen once, a few or many times, or a class if the clone is expanded.

D gene: .; clone size: few; V gene: TRBV10-3; J gene: TRBJ2-1; CDR3 DNA: TGTGCCATCAGTGAGATGGAGGGAGGAAGAGGTGAGCAGTTCTTC; CDR3 protein: CAISEMEGGRGEQFF
D gene: .; clone size: few; V gene: TRBV11-2; J gene: TRBJ2-1; CDR3 DNA: TGTGCCAGCAGCTCCCTGGGGGGATCTAGCTCCTACAATGAGCAGTTCTTC; CDR3 protein: CASSSLGGSSSYNEQFF
D gene: TRBD1; clone size: few; V gene: TRBV7-8; J gene: TRBJ1-3; CDR3 DNA: TGTGCCACCAGAGCCAGGGGGTCTGGAAACACCATATATTTT; CDR3 protein: CATRARGSGNTIYF
D gene: TRBD1; clone size: .; V gene: TRBV11-2; J gene: TRBJ1-2; CDR3 DNA: TGTGCCAGCAGCGGGGACACAGGGGACGTCTTTGGCTACACCTTC; CDR3 protein: CASSGDTGDVFGYTF
D gene: .; clone size: .; V gene: TRBV5-4; J gene: TRBJ2-5; CDR3 DNA: TGTGCCAGCAGCTTGGAACCCCAGGAGACCCAGTACTTC; CDR3 protein: CASSLEPQETQYF
D gene: .; clone size: .; V gene: TRBV30; J gene: TRBJ1-5; CDR3 DNA: TGTGCCTGGAGTGTGACTTCAAGCAATCAGCCCCAGCATTTT; CDR3 protein: CAWSVTSSNQPQHF
D gene: TRBD1; clone size: .; V gene: TRBV5-1; J gene: TRBJ1-1; CDR3 DNA: TGCGCCAGCACCCGACAGGGGGCAGGGGACACTGAAGCTTTCTTT; CDR3 protein: CASTRQGAGDTEAFF
D gene: TRBD1; clone size: many; V gene: TRBV29-1; J gene: TRBJ2-1; CDR3 DNA: TGCAGCGTGGCGACAGGGGGAGCTGAGCAGTTCTTC; CDR3 protein: CSVATGGAEQFF
D gene: .; clone size: .; V gene: TRBV30; J gene: TRBJ1-1; CDR3 DNA: TGTGCCTGGAGTGTCCGGGCTGAAGCTTTCTTT; CDR3 protein: CAWSVRAEAFF
D gene: .; clone size: .; V gene: TRBV5-4; J gene: TRBJ2-5; CDR3 DNA: TGTGCCAGCAGCGACAAGAGGGCGGGGGAGACCCAGTACTTC; CDR3 protein: CASSDKRAGETQYF
D gene: TRBD1; clone size: .; V gene: TRBV18; J gene: TRBJ1-4; CDR3 DNA: TGTGCCAGCTCACCACCGCAGGGGGCGGCTGAAAAACTGTTTTTT; CDR3 protein: CASSPPQGAAEKLFF
D gene: .; clone size: few; V gene: TRBV30; J gene: TRBJ2-5; CDR3 DNA: TGTGCCTGGAGTGTAATGCGCTTAGGGCAGGGGCAAGAGACCCAGTACTTC; CDR3 protein: CAWSVMRLGQGQETQYF
D gene: .; clone size: .; V gene: TRBV29-1; J gene: TRBJ2-1; CDR3 DNA: TGCAGCGTTGGGACGGGACTTACAAATGAGCAGTTCTTC; CDR3 protein: CSVGTGLTNEQFF
D gene: .; clone size: .; V gene: TRBV4-3; J gene: TRBJ1-2; CDR3 DNA: TGCGCCAGCAGCCAAGATCCGACACACTCCAACTATGGCTACACCTTC; CDR3 protein: CASSQDPTHSNYGYTF
D gene: .; clone size: .; V gene: TRBV6-5; J gene: TRBJ1-2; CDR3 DNA: TGTGCCAGCAGTTATTGGGGAGGAGGCTACACCTTC; CDR3 protein: CASSYWGGGYTF
D gene: .; clone size: few; V gene: TRBV7-2; J gene: TRBJ2-5; CDR3 DNA: TGTGTCAGCAGCTTAGGGCCAGGGCGGGAGACCCAGTACTTC; CDR3 protein: CVSSLGPGRETQYF
D gene: .; clone size: .; V gene: TRBV7-9; J gene: TRBJ2-7; CDR3 DNA: TGTGCCAGCAGCCCCGGCCCCGCGGGTCGTAATTACGAGCAGTACTTC; CDR3 protein: CASSPGPAGRNYEQYF
D gene: TRBD2; clone size: .; V gene: TRBV9; J gene: TRBJ2-1; CDR3 DNA: TGTGCCAGCAGCTCGGGGACTAGCGGGATTGGGGCCTCCTACAATGAGCAGTTCTTC; CDR3 protein: CASSSGTSGIGASYNEQFF
D gene: TRBD2; clone size: .; V gene: TRBV11-3; J gene: TRBJ2-3; CDR3 DNA: TGTGCCAGCAGCTCGGGCGGGAGAGCCACAGATACGCAGTATTTT; CDR3 protein: CASSSGGRATDTQYF
D gene: .; clone size: few; V gene: TRBV4-1; J gene: TRBJ2-5; CDR3 DNA: TGCGCCAGCAGCCAAGCTCTGTCGAGCCCCCGGCAGTACTTC; CDR3 protein: CASSQALSSPRQYF